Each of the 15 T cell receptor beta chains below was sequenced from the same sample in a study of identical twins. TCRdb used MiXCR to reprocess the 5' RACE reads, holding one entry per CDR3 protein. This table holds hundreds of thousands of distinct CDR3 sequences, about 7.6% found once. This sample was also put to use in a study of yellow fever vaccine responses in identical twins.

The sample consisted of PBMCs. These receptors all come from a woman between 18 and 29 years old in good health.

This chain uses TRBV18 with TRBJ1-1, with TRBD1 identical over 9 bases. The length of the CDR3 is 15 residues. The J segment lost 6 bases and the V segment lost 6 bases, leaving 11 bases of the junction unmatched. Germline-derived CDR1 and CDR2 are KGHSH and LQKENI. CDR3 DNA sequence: TGTGCCAGCTCCCAAATACAGGGGGCGGTGGCTGAAGCTTTCTTT. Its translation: CASSQIQGAVAEAFF.

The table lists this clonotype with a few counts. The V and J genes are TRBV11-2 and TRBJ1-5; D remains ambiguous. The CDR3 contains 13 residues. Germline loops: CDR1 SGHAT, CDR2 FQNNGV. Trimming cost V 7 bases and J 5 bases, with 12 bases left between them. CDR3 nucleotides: TGTGCCAGCACCTCCGGTGGCGATCAGCCCCAGCATTTT. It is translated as CASTSGGDQPQHF.

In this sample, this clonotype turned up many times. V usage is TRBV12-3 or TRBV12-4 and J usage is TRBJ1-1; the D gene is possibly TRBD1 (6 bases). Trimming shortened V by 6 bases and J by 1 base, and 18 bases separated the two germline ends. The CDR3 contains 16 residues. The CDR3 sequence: CASSPSTGLKNTEAFF. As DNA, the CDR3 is TGTGCCAGCAGCCCCTCGACAGGACTGAAGAACACTGAAGCTTTCTTT.

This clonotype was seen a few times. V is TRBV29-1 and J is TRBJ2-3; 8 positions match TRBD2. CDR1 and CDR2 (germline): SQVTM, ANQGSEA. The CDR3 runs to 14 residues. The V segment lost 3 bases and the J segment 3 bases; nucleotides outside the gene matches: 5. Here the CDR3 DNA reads TGCAGCGTTGAGGGCGGGAGGAGTACAGATACGCAGTATTTT. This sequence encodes CSVEGGRSTDTQYF.

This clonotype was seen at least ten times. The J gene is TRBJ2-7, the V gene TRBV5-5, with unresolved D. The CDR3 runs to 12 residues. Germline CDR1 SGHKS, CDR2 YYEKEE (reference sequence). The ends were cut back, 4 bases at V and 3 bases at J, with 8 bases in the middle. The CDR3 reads CASSTDGYEQYF. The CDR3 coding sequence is TGTGCCAGCAGCACCGACGGCTACGAGCAGTACTTC.

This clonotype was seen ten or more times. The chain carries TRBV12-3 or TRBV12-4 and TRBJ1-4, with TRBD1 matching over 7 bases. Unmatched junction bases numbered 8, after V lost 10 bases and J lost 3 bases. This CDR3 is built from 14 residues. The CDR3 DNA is TGTGCCACGAGGAAGGGACAGCCTAATGAAAAACTGTTTTTT. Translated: CATRKGQPNEKLFF.

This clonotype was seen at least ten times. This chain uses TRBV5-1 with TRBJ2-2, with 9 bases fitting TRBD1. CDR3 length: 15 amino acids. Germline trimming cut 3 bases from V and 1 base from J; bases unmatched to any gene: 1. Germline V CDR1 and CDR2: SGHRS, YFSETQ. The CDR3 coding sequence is TGCGCCAGCAGCTGGGGACAGGGGAACACCGGGGAGCTGTTTTTT. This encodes CASSWGQGNTGELFF.

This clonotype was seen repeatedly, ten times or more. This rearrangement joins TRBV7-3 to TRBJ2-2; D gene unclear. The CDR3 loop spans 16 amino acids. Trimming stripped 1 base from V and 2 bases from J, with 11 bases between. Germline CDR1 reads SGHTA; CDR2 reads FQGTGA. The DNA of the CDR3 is TGTGCCAGCAGCTTAAATAGAGTCCGAAACACCGGGGAGCTGTTTTTT. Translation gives CASSLNRVRNTGELFF.

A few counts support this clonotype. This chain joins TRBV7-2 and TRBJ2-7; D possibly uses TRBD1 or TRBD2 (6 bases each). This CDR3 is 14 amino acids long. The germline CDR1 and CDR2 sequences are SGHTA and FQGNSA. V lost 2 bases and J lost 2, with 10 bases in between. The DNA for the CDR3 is TGTGCCAGCAGCTTAACGGGGGACACCTACGAGCAGTACGTC. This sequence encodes CASSLTGDTYEQYV.

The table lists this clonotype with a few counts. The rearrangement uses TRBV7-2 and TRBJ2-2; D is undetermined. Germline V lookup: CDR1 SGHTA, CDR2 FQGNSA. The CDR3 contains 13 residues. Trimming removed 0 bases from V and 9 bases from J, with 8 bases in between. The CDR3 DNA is TGTGCCAGCAGCTTAGCCTCCTCTCGGGAGCTGTTTTTT. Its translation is CASSLASSRELFF.

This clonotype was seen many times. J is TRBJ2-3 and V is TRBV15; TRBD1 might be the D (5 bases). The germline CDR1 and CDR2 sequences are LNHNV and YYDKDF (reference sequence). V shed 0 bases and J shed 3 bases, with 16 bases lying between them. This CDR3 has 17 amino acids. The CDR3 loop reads CATSRDYGERTTDTQYF. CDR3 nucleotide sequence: TGTGCCACCAGCAGAGATTATGGAGAAAGGACAACAGATACGCAGTATTTT.

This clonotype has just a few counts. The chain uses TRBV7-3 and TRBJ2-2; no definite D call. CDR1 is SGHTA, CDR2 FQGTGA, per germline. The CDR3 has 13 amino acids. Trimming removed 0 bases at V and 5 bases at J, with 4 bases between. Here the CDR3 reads CASSLTPTGELFF. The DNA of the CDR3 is TGTGCCAGCAGCTTAACACCGACCGGGGAGCTGTTTTTT.

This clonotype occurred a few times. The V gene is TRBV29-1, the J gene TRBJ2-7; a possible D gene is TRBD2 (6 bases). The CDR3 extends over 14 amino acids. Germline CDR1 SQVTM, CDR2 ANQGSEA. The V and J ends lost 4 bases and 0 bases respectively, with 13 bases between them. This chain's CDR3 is CSVVGRGSSYEQYF. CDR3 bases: TGCAGCGTTGTCGGTCGGGGGAGCTCCTACGAGCAGTACTTC.

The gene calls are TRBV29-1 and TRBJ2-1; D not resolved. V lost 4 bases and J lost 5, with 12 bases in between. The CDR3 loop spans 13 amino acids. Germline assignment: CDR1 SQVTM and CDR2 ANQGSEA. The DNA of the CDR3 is TGCAGCGTTGCTACGGTTCAGAACAATGAGCAGTTCTTC. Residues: CSVATVQNNEQFF.

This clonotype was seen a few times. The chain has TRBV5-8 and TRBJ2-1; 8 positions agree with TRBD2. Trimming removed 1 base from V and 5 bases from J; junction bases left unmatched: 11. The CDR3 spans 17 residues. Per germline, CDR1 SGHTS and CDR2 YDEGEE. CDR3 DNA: TGTGCCAGCAGCTTGTTCCTTGGGACTAGTGACGACAATGAGCAGTTCTTC. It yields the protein CASSLFLGTSDDNEQFF. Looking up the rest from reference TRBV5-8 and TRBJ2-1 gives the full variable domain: EAGVTQSPTHLIKTRGQQATLRCSPISGHTSVYWYQQALGLGLQFLLWYDEGEERNRGNFPPRFSGRQFPNYSSELNVNALELEDSALYLCASSLFLGTSDDNEQFFGPGTRLTVL.